The TCR beta chain described here comes from a study of beta chain features in type 1 diabetes. Study-wide results and caveats: Patients with Type 1 diabetes showed moderately but significantly shorter TCRB CDR3s in all four CD4+ subsets.

As every portion of the isolated RNA was reverse transcribed, the sequencing read expressed TCRB transcripts. Generated by immunoSEQ multiplex PCR, the TCRdb table keeps only in-frame clones and is missing some. The repertoire holds roughly 290,000 clones, with 15% as singletons. J was trimmed by 2 bases and V by 4 bases; bases with no gene match: 0. CDR1 and CDR2 (germline): LGHNA, YSLEER. This CDR3 has 13 amino acids. This clone showed up many times. Antigen: not known. The identical CDR3 is also encoded by other nucleotide sequences in the sample. V gene TRBV4-3 combines with J gene TRBJ2-7; 9 bases map to TRBD1. The sample taken for sequencing was naive CD4+ T cells from blood. The sequence came from a man aged 18 to 35 with type 1 diabetes. CDR3 in amino acids: CASSRDRAYEQYF. For the CDR3, the DNA is TGCGCCAGCAGCCGGGACAGGGCCTACGAGCAGTACTTC.